This T cell receptor beta chain was retrieved from a study of cytomegalovirus exposure and HLA in healthy donors. The wider study: When 398 donors were genotyped, 80% to 90% of them were found to fall in the Caucasian-associated ancestry cluster.

Study results and limitations: The study dropped some indistinguishable V segments, TRBV6-2 and TRBV6-3 among them. Most CMV-associated TCR beta chains appeared HLA-restricted in a later analysis. Most subjects had HLA-A and HLA-B alleles reportedly predicted accurately by TCR beta sequences.

Germline assignment: CDR1 MDHEN and CDR2 SYDVKM. V was cut by 4 bases and J by 1 base, with 16 bases left in between. This CDR3 is built from 16 residues. This clone was seen just once. Its specificity is unknown. 60 Vbeta and 13 Jbeta primers were used in PCR. Sequenced by immunoSEQ multiplex PCR; TCRdb stores in-frame clones only, minus some. This sample has tens of thousands of clones, with 70% to 85% found just once. The TCR was taken from a human donor in good health. This chain links TRBV28 with TRBJ1-2; D is possibly TRBD1 (6 bases). Sequencing used PBMCs. The CDR3 coding sequence is TGTGCCAGCAGTTCCGAGCCGACAGGCCTTAACTATGGCTACACCTTC. It yields the protein CASSSEPTGLNYGYTF.